This T cell receptor (beta chain) was profiled in a study of T cell repertoires in cytomegalovirus infection. Turning to the study itself: From public TCR beta signatures came an indication of both CMV infection and matching HLA type. General study results and limits: HLA-C-restricted CMV clonotypes gave the most frequent clonotype in two of eight donors.

This clonotype was detected many times. Antigen specificity is unknown. Germline assignment: CDR1 SGHVS and CDR2 FQNEAQ. CDR3 length: 15 residues. V dropped 6 bases and J dropped 0 bases, with 11 bases sitting between them. TCRdb used MiXCR to reprocess the reads, holding one entry per CDR3 protein. The sample records 290,000 or so distinct CDR3 sequences, roughly a tenth being singletons. This receptor was obtained from a human donor in good health (CMV status not recorded). Some clones in this sample may be carry-over from other donors' samples. The sequencing sample was made of PBMCs. The V call is TRBV7-8, the J call TRBJ2-2; D may be TRBD1 (6 bases). CDR3 DNA sequence: TGTGCCAGCAGTTCCGACAGGACGAACACCGGGGAGCTGTTTTTT. It codes for CASSSDRTNTGELFF.